The clone carrying this T cell receptor beta chain occurred many times. These data belong to a study of T cells in Graves' hyperthyroidism and ophthalmopathy. Across the study: It was at initial diagnosis, before any treatment, that peripheral blood was collected.

RNA transcripts were the template for amplifying TCR beta CDR3 regions. First-round RT-PCR targeting the TCR CDR3 was performed with the HTBI primer set. TCRdb called the multiplex PCR reads again in MiXCR, with one record for every CDR3 protein. Of around 620,000 distinct CDR3 sequences listed, 11% to 15% are singletons. Patients with ophthalmopathy all had a Clinical Activity Score of at least 3, a NOSPECS grade of at least 4 and duration under 3 months. Each diagnosis was grounded in clinical symptoms, serum thyroxine and TRAb, thyroid ultrasound, and orbital computed tomography. The V gene's germline CDR1 is SEHNR and CDR2 FQNEAQ (reference sequence). This CDR3 is 16 amino acids long. V trimming: 2 bases; J trimming: 5 bases; junction bases outside the gene matches: 7.

The TCR originated in a woman between 18 and 29 years old with Graves' ophthalmopathy. Sequencing was carried out using blood. This chain joins TRBV7-9 and TRBJ2-3; 10 bases agree with TRBD1. CDR3 nucleotides: TGTGCCAGCAGCTTAAGGACAGGGGGTCGGGGAGATACGCAGTATTTT. It translates to CASSLRTGGRGDTQYF. The complete variable domain, with remaining parts taken from reference TRBV7-9 and TRBJ2-3, reads DTGVSQNPRHKITKRGQNVTFRCDPISEHNRLYWYRQTLGQGPEFLTYFQNEAQLEKSRLLSDRFSAERPKGSFSTLEIQRTEQGDSAMYLCASSLRTGGRGDTQYFGPGTRLTVL.